This T cell receptor (beta chain) was identified during a study of T cells in Graves' hyperthyroidism and ophthalmopathy. Amplification yielded TCR beta CDR3 regions, with RNA transcripts as the source. The HTBI set primed first-round TCR CDR3 RT-PCR. One entry per CDR3 protein, called by TCRdb with MiXCR from the multiplex PCR reads. This sample carries approximately 330,000 distinct CDR3 sequences, 20% to 25% of them seen once, and the ten largest clones take 50%. Stable disease denoted Graves' hyperthyroidism without ophthalmopathy progression within 18 months. Uncontrolled infection, other autoimmune disease, pregnancy or lactation disqualified patients from enrolment. The source of the PBMCs was 10 ml of fresh peripheral blood. The CDR3 is made up of 14 amino acids. The V gene lost 5 bases and the J gene lost 7 bases, with 15 bases spanning the gap. Germline V lookup: CDR1 SGHVS, CDR2 FNYEAQ. Study-wide points: Clonotypes that were expanded in thyroid above 0.001 mostly appeared in blood too.

This clonotype appeared a few times. Its antigen is undetermined. This clonotype originated in a woman between 45 and 60 years old with Graves' hyperthyroidism. The chain combines TRBV7-6 with TRBJ2-1; D gene uncertain. What was sequenced was blood. CDR3 loop: CASSLYTLENEQFF. Here the CDR3 DNA reads TGTGCCAGCAGCCTATACACCCTAGAGAATGAGCAGTTCTTC. Variable domain in full (rest from reference TRBV7-6 and TRBJ2-1): GAGVSQSPRYKVTKRGQDVALRCDPISGHVSLYWYRQALGQGPEFLTYFNYEAQQDKSGLPNDRFSAERPEGSISTLTIQRTEQRDSAMYRCASSLYTLENEQFFGPGTRLTVL.